The source of this TCR beta chain is a study of OX40 agonist ivuxolimab in advanced cancers. Study in general: A male proportion of over 75% was recorded, with mean age roughly 62 years and range about 23 to 80.

Sequenced by immunoSEQ multiplex PCR; TCRdb stores in-frame clones only, minus some. The sample contains about 98,000 clones, around 92% of which appear only once. V was shortened by 1 base and J by 4 bases, with 13 bases between the two germline ends. CDR1 and CDR2 (germline): KGHSH, LQKENI. The CDR3 contains 15 residues. The clonotype originates from an adult with an advanced solid tumor such as melanoma, head and neck, liver or kidney cancer. The input for sequencing was CD4+ or CD8+ T cells sorted from blood, taken in a trial of the OX40 agonist ivuxolimab. The rearrangement links TRBV18 to TRBJ1-1, with D unresolved. CDR3 DNA: TGTGCCAGCTCACCACTTCCGGAGCCCGGCACTGAAGCTTTCTTT. Translation: CASSPLPEPGTEAFF.